The 11 T cell receptor beta chains in this list originate from one sample, sequenced in a study of T-cell reconstitution after alpha-beta-depleted transplantation in children. A library of TCRbeta sequences, prepared with unique molecular identifiers, was generated. Each CDR3 protein gets one entry after TCRdb re-called the PCR reads with MiXCR. This repertoire shows around 450,000 distinct CDR3 sequences, about 17% found once; its top ten account for around 30%. The sequencing here drew on PBMCs, mostly from graft donor cells, taken 360 days after TCRalphabeta/CD19-depleted stem cell transplant. These receptors originate from a boy younger than two who had a stem cell transplant for Wiskott-Aldrich syndrome, so the T cells may come from the graft donor.

This clonotype was detected many times. The rearrangement links TRBV28 to TRBJ2-2; no clear D. V shed 5 bases and J shed 6 bases, with 10 bases lying between them. CDR1 MDHEN and CDR2 SYDVKM come from the germline V gene. CDR3 length equals 13 residues. The CDR3 sequence: CASSPAWAGELFF. Written as DNA, the CDR3 is TGTGCCAGCAGTCCAGCGTGGGCCGGGGAGCTGTTTTTT.

This rearrangement joins TRBV15 to TRBJ2-7; 7 positions match TRBD1. Trimming took 4 bases from V and 4 from J; bases not matched to a gene: 4. CDR1 is LNHNV, CDR2 YYDKDF, per germline (reference sequence). There are 13 residues in the CDR3. The CDR3 DNA reads TGTGCCACCAGCACTGGACAGGTTTACGAGCAGTACTTC. Translation: CATSTGQVYEQYF.

This chain joins TRBV12-3 or TRBV12-4 and TRBJ1-1; D might be TRBD1 (5 bases). Trimming cost V 3 bases and J 0 bases, with 11 bases left between them. This CDR3 is built from 15 residues. CDR3 sequence (DNA): TGTGCCAGCAGTTTCAGGGTGGTAATGAACACTGAAGCTTTCTTT. Its translation is CASSFRVVMNTEAFF.

This chain uses TRBV20-1 with TRBJ2-7; D possibly matches TRBD1 or TRBD2 (5 bases each). Trimming took 2 bases from V and 2 from J, leaving 13 bases between them. In germline, CDR1 is DFQATT, CDR2 SNEGSKA (reference sequence). This CDR3 comprises 14 residues. CDR3 loop: CSARTRGPPYEQYF. CDR3 nucleotide sequence: TGCAGTGCTAGAACCCGGGGCCCCCCCTACGAGCAGTACTTC.

J is TRBJ1-2 and V is TRBV27; no clear D gene. Trimming left V 2 bases short and J 7 bases short, with 11 bases between. Germline V gene data show CDR1 as MNHEY and CDR2 as SMNVEV (reference sequence). This CDR3 has 13 residues. The CDR3 reads CASSLRGYGGYTF. The CDR3 DNA reads TGTGCCAGCAGTTTACGGGGTTATGGTGGCTACACCTTC.

This clonotype appeared a single time. This may arise from a read error, as a much more abundant clone is one base away. The chain carries TRBV12-3 or TRBV12-4 and TRBJ2-7; a weak D match, TRBD1 (5 bases). V was shortened by 5 bases and J by 5 bases, with 13 bases between the two germline ends. CDR3 size: 13 residues. CDR3 nucleotides: TGTGCCAGCAGTATACAGGAAACCCACGAGCAGTACTTC. Translating gives CASSIQETHEQYF.

This clonotype has just a few counts. The gene calls are TRBV10-3 and TRBJ1-2; D unclear. Per the germline V gene, CDR1 is ENHRY and CDR2 is SYGVKD. The CDR3 has 14 amino acids. V lost 10 bases, J lost 2 bases, and 17 bases lay in between. DNA for the CDR3: TGTGCCACCCTGCGTGTTTTAGCGAACTATGGCTACACCTTC. Amino acid sequence: CATLRVLANYGYTF.

The rearrangement joins TRBV18 to TRBJ2-7, with 7 bases aligning to TRBD2. Germline V gene lookup returns CDR1 KGHSH and CDR2 LQKENI. The CDR3 loop spans 13 amino acids. J lost 7 bases, V lost 6 bases, and 9 bases had no gene match. CDR3 in DNA: TGTGCCAGCTCCCTCGGCGGGGGAGGGGAGCAGTACTTC. This encodes CASSLGGGGEQYF. Full variable domain (outside the CDR3, taken from reference TRBV18 and TRBJ2-7): NAGVMQNPRHLVRRRGQEARLRCSPMKGHSHVYWYRQLPEEGLKFMVYLQKENIIDESGMPKERFSAEFPKEGPSILRIQQVVRGDSAAYFCASSLGGGGEQYFGPGTRLTVT.

This clonotype has more than one count but fewer than ten. The V gene is TRBV6-5, the J gene TRBJ2-1, with D possibly being TRBD2 (5 bases). The V end was cut by 2 bases, the J end by 9 bases, with 11 bases between. This CDR3 spans 13 amino acids. Germline V gives CDR1 MNHEY, CDR2 SVGAGI. CDR3 nucleotides: TGTGCCAGCAGTTACCCTCCAGCGGCTGAGCAGTTCTTC. Translated: CASSYPPAAEQFF.

The J gene is TRBJ1-4, the V gene TRBV27; D unclear. Per germline, CDR1 MNHEY and CDR2 SMNVEV (reference sequence). The CDR3 loop spans 11 amino acids. The V end lost 5 bases, the J end lost 7 bases, and 5 bases lay between the germline ends. This CDR3 reads CASSGGEKLFF. The DNA for the CDR3 is TGTGCCAGCAGTGGTGGTGAAAAACTGTTTTTT.

This chain uses TRBV28 with TRBJ2-2; tentative D call: TRBD1 (6 bases). Trimming took 3 bases from V and 5 from J, leaving 19 bases between them. The CDR3 has 17 amino acids. Per germline, CDR1 MDHEN and CDR2 SYDVKM. CDR3 DNA sequence: TGTGCCAGCAGTTTCCCACAGGGAAGGAGATGGACCGGGGAGCTGTTTTTT. It codes for CASSFPQGRRWTGELFF.